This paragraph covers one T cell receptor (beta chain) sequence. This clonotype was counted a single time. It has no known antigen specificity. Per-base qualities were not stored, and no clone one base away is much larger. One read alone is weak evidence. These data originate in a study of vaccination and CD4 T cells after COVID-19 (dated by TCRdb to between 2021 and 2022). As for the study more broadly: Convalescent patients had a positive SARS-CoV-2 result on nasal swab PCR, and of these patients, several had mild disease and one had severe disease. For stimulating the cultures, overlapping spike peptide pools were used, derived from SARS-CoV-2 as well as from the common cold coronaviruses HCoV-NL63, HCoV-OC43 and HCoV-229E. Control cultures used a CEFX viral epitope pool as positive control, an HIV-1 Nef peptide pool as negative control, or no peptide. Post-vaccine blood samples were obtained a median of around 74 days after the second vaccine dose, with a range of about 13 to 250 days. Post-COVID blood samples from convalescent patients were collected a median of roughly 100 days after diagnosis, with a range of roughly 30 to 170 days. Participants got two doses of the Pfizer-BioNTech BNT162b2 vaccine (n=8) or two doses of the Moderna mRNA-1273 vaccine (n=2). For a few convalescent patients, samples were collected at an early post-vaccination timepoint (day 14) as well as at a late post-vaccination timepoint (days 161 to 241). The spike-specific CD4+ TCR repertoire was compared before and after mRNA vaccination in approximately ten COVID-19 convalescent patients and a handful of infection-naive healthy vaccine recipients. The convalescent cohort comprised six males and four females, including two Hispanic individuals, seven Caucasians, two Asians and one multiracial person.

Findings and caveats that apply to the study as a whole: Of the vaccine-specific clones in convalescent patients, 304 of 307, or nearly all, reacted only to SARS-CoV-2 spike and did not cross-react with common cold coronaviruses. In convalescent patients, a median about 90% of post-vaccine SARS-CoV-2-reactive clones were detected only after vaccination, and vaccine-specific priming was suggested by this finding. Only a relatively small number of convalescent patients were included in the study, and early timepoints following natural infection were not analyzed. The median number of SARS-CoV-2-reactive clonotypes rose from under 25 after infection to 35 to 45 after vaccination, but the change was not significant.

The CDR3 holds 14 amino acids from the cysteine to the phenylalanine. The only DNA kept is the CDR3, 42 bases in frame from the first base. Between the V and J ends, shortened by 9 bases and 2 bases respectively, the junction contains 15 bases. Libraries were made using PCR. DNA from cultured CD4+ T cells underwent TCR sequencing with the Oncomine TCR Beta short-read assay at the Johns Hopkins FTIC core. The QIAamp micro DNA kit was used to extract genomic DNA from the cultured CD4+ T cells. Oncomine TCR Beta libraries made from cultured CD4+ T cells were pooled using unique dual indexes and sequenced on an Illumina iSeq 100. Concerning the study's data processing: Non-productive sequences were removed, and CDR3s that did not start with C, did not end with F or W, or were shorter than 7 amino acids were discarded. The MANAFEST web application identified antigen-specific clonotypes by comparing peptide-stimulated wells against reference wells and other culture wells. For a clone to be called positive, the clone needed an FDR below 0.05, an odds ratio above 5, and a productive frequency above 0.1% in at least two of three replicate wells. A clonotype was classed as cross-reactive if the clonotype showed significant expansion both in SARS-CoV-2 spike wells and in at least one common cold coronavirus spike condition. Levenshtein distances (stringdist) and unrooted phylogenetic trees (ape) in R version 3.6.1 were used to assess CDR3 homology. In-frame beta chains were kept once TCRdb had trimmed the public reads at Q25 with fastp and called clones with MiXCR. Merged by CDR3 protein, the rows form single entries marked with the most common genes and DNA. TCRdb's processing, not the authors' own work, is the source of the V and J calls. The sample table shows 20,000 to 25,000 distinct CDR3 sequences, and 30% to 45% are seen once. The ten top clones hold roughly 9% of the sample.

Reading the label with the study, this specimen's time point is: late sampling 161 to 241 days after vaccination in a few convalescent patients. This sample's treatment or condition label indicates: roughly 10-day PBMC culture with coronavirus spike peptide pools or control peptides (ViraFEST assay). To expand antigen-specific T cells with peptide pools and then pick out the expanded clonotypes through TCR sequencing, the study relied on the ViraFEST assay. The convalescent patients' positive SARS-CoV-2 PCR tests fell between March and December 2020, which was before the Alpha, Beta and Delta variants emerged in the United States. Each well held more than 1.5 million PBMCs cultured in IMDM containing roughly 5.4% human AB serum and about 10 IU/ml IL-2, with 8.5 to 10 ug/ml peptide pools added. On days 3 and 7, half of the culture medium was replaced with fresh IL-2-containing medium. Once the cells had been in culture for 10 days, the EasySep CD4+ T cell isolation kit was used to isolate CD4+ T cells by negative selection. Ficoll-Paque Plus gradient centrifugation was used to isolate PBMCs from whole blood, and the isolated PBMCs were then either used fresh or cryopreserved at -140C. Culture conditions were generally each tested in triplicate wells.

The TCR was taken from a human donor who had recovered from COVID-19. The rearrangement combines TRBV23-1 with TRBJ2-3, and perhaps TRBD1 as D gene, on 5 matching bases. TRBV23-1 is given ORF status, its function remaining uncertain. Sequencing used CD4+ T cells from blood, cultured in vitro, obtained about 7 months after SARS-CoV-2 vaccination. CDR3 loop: CASSHKGLTDTQYF. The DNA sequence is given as TGCGCCAGTTCACACAAGGGGCTCACAGATACGCAGTATTTT.